This T cell receptor beta chain was identified during a study of vaccination effects on CD4 cells after COVID-19. Study-wide results and caveats: Vaccine- and infection-induced clones showed marked clonal contraction late following vaccination.

With the ViraFEST assay, the study expanded antigen-specific CD4+ T cells using viral peptide pools, then sequenced them. Following an approximately 10-day culture, CD4+ T cells were purified. This person's SARS-CoV-2 infection, confirmed by PCR, occurred between March and December 2020. Fresh IL-2-containing medium replaced half the medium on days 3 and 7. Trimming removed 1 base at V and 4 bases at J, with 11 bases between. The CDR3 covers 15 residues. CDR1 and CDR2 (germline): MNHNS, SASEGT. Method: immunoSEQ multiplex PCR; TCRdb's copy keeps in-frame clones and lacks some. The top ten clones hold 15% to 20% of a sample with tens of thousands of clones, 75% to 80% of them seen once. This clone was counted a few times. The antigen remains undetermined.

The chain couples TRBV6-1 to TRBJ1-5, with D possibly being TRBD1 (5 bases). Here the sequenced sample was CD4+ T cells from PBMCs cultured with HCoV-NL63 spike peptides, taken before COVID-19 vaccination. The source is a human donor who had a prior SARS-CoV-2 infection. CDR3 nucleotide sequence: TGTGCCAGCAGTGAAGTGGCAGGGTCAAATCAGCCCCAGCATTTT. It translates to CASSEVAGSNQPQHF.